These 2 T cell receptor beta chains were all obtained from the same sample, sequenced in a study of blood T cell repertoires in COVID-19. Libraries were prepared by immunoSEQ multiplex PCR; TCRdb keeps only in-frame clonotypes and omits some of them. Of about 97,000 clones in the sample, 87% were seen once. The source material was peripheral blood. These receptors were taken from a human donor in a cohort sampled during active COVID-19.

The CDR3 loop is CASSLGQDNTEAFF. In DNA, the CDR3 is TGTGCCAGCAGCTTAGGACAGGATAACACTGAAGCTTTCTTT. This sequence joins TRBV7-9 and TRBJ1-1; D perhaps matches TRBD1 (6 bases). Trimming left V 1 base short and J 2 bases short, with 8 bases between. Per the germline V gene, CDR1 is SEHNR and CDR2 is FQNEAQ (reference sequence). This CDR3 has 14 residues.

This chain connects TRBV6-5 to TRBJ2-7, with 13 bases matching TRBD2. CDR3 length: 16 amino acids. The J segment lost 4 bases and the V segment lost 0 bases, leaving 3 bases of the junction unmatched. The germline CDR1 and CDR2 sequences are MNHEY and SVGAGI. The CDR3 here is CASSYSTSGGTYEQYF. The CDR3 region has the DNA TGTGCCAGCAGTTACTCGACTAGCGGGGGGACTTACGAGCAGTACTTC.